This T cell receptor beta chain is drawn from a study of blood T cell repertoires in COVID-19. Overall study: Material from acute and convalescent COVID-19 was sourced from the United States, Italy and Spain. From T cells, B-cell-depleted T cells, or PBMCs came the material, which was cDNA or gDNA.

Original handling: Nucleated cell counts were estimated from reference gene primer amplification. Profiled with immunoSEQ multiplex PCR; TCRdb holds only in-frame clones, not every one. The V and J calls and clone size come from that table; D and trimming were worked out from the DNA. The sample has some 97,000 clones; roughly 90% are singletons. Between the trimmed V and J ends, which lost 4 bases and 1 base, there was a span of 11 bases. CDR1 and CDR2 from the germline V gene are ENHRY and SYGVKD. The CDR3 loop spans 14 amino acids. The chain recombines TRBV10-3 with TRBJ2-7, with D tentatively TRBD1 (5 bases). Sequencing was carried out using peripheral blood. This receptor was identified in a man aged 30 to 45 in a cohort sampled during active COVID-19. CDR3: CAISAGQDSYEQYF. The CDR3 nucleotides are TGTGCCATCAGTGCAGGGCAGGATTCCTACGAGCAGTACTTC.